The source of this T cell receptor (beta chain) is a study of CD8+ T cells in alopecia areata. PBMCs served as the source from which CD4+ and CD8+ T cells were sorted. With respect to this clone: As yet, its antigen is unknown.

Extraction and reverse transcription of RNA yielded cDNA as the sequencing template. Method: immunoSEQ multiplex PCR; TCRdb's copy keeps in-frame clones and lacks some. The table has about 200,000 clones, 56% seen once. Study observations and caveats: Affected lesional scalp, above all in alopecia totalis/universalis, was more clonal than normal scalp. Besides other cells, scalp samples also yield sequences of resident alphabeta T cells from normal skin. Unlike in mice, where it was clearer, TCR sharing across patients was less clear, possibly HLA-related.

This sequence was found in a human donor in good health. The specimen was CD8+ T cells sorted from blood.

This chain's CDR3 is CASSQDDGDYGYTF. CDR3 coding DNA: TGCGCCAGCAGCCAAGATGACGGGGACTATGGCTACACCTTC. This chain links TRBV4-1 with TRBJ1-2; no firm D call. There are 14 residues in the CDR3. Germline CDR1 is MGHRA and CDR2 is YSYEKL. The ends were cut back, 0 bases at V and 3 bases at J, with 8 bases in the middle.